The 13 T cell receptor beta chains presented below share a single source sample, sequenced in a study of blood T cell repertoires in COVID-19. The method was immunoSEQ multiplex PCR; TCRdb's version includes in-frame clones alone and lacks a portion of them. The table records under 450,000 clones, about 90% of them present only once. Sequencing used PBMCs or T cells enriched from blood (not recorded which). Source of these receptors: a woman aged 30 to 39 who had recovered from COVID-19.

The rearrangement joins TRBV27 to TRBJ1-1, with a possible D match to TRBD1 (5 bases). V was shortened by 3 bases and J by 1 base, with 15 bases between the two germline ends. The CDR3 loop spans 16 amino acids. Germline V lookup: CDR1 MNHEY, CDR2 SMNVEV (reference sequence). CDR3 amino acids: CASSLGGTMTNTEAFF. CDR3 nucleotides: TGTGCCAGCAGTTTGGGGGGGACCATGACGAACACTGAAGCTTTCTTT.

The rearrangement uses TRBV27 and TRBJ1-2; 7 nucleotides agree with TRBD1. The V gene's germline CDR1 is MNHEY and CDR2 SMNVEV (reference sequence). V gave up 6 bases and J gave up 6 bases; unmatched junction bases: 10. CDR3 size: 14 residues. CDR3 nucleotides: TGTGCCAGCAGCCAAGACAGGGAATTGGATGGCTACACCTTC. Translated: CASSQDRELDGYTF.

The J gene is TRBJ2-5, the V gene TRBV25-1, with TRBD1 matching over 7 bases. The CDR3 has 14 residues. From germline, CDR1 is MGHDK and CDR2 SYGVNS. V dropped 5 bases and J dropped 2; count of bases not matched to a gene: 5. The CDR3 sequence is CASSIRGRQETQYF. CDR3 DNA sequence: TGTGCCAGCAGTATTAGGGGGCGACAAGAGACCCAGTACTTC.

CDR3 amino acids: CASSDSGLAGTYEQYF. Written as DNA, the CDR3 is TGTGCCAGCAGTGATTCGGGACTAGCGGGGACGTACGAGCAGTACTTC. The chain employs TRBV2 and TRBJ2-7, with 13 bases that match TRBD2. CDR1 SNHLY and CDR2 FYNNEI come from the germline V gene. Germline trimming cut 3 bases from V and 4 bases from J; bases unmatched to any gene: 6. The CDR3 contains 16 residues.

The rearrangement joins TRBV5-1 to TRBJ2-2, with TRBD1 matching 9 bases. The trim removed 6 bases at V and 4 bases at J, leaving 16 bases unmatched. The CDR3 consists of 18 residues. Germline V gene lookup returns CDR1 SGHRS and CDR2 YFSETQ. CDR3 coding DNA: TGCGCCAGCAAACGGTATGAGGACAGGGGAAGCTTCACCGGGGAGCTGTTTTTT. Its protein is CASKRYEDRGSFTGELFF.

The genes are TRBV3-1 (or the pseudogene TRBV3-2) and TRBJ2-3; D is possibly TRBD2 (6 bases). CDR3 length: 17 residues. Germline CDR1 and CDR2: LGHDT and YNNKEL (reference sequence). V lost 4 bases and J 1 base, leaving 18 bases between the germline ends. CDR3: CASSPGVRPQGTDTQYF. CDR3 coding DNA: TGTGCCAGCAGCCCGGGGGTACGCCCCCAAGGCACAGATACGCAGTATTTT.

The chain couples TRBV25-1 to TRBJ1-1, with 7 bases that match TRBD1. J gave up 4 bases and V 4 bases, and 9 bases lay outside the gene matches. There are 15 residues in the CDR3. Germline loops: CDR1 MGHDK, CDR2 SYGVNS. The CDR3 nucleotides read TGTGCCAGCAGTGTAGGGTCCAGGGGGGTCACTGAAGCTTTCTTT. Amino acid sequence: CASSVGSRGVTEAFF.

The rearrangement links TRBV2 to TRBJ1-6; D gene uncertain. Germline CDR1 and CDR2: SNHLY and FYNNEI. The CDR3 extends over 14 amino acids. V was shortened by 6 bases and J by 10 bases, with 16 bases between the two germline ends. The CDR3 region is CASSGANPESPLHF. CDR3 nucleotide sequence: TGTGCCAGCAGCGGAGCAAACCCCGAGTCACCCCTCCACTTT.

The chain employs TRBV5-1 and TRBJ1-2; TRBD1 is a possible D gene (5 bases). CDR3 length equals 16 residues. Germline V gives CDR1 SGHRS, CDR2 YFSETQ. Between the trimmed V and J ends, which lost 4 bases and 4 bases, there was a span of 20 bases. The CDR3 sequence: CASSLGPQGGGYGYTF. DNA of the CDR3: TGCGCCAGCAGCCTGGGTCCCCAGGGAGGCGGCTATGGCTACACCTTC.

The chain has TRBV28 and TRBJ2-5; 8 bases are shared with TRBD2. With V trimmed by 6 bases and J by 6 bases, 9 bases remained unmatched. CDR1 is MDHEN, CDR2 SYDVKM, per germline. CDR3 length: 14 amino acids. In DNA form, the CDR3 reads TGTGCCAGCAGGACCCCGGGACTAGAAAAGACCCAGTACTTC. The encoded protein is CASRTPGLEKTQYF.

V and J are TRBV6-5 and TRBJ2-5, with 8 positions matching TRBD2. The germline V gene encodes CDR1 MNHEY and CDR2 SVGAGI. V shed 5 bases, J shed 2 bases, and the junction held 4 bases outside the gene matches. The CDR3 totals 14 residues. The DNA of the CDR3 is TGTGCCAGCAGTCAGCGGGAGCCACAAGAGACCCAGTACTTC. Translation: CASSQREPQETQYF.

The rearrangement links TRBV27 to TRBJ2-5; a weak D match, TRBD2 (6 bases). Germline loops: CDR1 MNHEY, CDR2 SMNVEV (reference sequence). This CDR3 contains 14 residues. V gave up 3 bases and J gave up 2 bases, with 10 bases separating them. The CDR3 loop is CASSFWGDQETQYF. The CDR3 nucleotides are TGTGCCAGCAGTTTCTGGGGGGATCAAGAGACCCAGTACTTC.

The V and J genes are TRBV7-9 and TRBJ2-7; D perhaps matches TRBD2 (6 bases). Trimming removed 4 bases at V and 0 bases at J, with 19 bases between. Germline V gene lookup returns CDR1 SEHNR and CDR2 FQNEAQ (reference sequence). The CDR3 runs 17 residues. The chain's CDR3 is CASSSAPRLAHSYEQYF. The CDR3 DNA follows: TGTGCCAGCAGCTCGGCGCCAAGGCTAGCGCACTCCTACGAGCAGTACTTC.